A selection of T cell receptor beta chains follows, all from one sample in a study of T cells of healthy individuals. One entry per CDR3 protein, called by TCRdb with MiXCR from the 5' RACE reads. The table includes approximately 100,000 distinct CDR3 sequences, around 17% detected once. The origin of the receptors is a human donor in good health. Both conserved end residues are part of each CDR3. The order of the fields is D gene, V gene, clone size, J gene, CDR3 protein, CDR3 DNA. D genes are given only for firm matches. Not every row has a clone size; where given, it reads once, few, many or a size class.

d_gene: -; v_gene: TRBV7-2; abundance: -; j_gene: TRBJ2-3; CDR3aa: CASSFPAGLTDTQYF; CDR3nt: TGTGCCAGCAGCTTCCCAGCGGGTTTGACAGATACGCAGTATTTT
d_gene: -; v_gene: TRBV20-1; abundance: many; j_gene: TRBJ2-3; CDR3aa: CSAWVTPGTDTQYF; CDR3nt: TGCAGTGCTTGGGTTACTCCCGGCACAGATACGCAGTATTTT
d_gene: TRBD1; v_gene: TRBV9; abundance: many; j_gene: TRBJ1-3; CDR3aa: CASSVGQGGNTIYF; CDR3nt: TGTGCCAGCAGCGTAGGACAGGGAGGAAACACCATATATTTT
d_gene: TRBD1; v_gene: TRBV6-1; abundance: many; j_gene: TRBJ1-4; CDR3aa: CASSDSQGASEKLFF; CDR3nt: TGTGCCAGCAGTGATTCCCAGGGGGCTAGTGAAAAACTGTTTTTT
d_gene: -; v_gene: TRBV10-3; abundance: -; j_gene: TRBJ1-1; CDR3aa: CAISLSMNTEAFF; CDR3nt: TGTGCCATCAGCCTAAGTATGAACACTGAAGCTTTCTTT
d_gene: -; v_gene: TRBV2; abundance: few; j_gene: TRBJ2-2; CDR3aa: CASRNRVNTGELFF; CDR3nt: TGTGCCAGCAGGAACAGGGTGAACACCGGGGAGCTGTTTTTT
d_gene: TRBD2; v_gene: TRBV20-1; abundance: -; j_gene: TRBJ2-3; CDR3aa: CSAVDALAGLTDTQYF; CDR3nt: TGCAGTGCCGTCGATGCCCTAGCGGGTCTCACAGATACGCAGTATTTT
d_gene: TRBD1; v_gene: TRBV5-6; abundance: few; j_gene: TRBJ2-7; CDR3aa: CASSLEDRNYEQYF; CDR3nt: TGTGCCAGCAGCTTGGAGGACAGGAACTACGAGCAGTACTTC
d_gene: -; v_gene: TRBV27; abundance: few; j_gene: TRBJ2-1; CDR3aa: CASSFGVSSYNEQFF; CDR3nt: TGTGCCAGCAGTTTTGGGGTTAGCTCCTACAATGAGCAGTTCTTC
d_gene: -; v_gene: TRBV7-2; abundance: few; j_gene: TRBJ1-6; CDR3aa: CASSLNSGVRNSPLHF; CDR3nt: TGTGCCAGCAGCTTAAATTCAGGGGTTCGGAATTCACCCCTCCACTTT
d_gene: -; v_gene: TRBV7-6; abundance: many; j_gene: TRBJ2-2; CDR3aa: CASSLELIGELFF; CDR3nt: TGTGCCAGCAGCTTAGAGTTGATCGGGGAGCTGTTTTTT
d_gene: TRBD1; v_gene: TRBV2; abundance: -; j_gene: TRBJ2-2; CDR3aa: CASSEQGDVRELFF; CDR3nt: TGTGCCAGCAGTGAGCAGGGGGACGTGAGGGAGCTGTTTTTT
d_gene: -; v_gene: TRBV6-1; abundance: many; j_gene: TRBJ2-1; CDR3aa: CASSRVENNEQFF; CDR3nt: TGTGCCAGCAGTCGGGTCGAGAATAATGAGCAGTTCTTC
d_gene: -; v_gene: TRBV20-1; abundance: few; j_gene: TRBJ2-1; CDR3aa: CSARDLLDYGNEQFF; CDR3nt: TGCAGTGCTAGAGATTTGCTAGATTATGGAAATGAGCAGTTCTTC
d_gene: -; v_gene: TRBV4-2; abundance: -; j_gene: TRBJ1-2; CDR3aa: CASSQREGTYGYTF; CDR3nt: TGTGCCAGCAGCCAGAGAGAGGGGACCTATGGCTACACCTTC
d_gene: TRBD2; v_gene: TRBV13; abundance: -; j_gene: TRBJ2-1; CDR3aa: CASSPSESGARDEQFF; CDR3nt: TGTGCCAGCAGCCCCAGTGAGAGCGGGGCTCGGGACGAGCAGTTCTTC
d_gene: -; v_gene: TRBV27; abundance: many; j_gene: TRBJ1-1; CDR3aa: CASSLGESTEAFF; CDR3nt: TGTGCCAGCAGTTTAGGGGAGAGCACTGAAGCTTTCTTT
d_gene: -; v_gene: TRBV24-1; abundance: many; j_gene: TRBJ2-2; CDR3aa: CATSDLAGSFTGELFF; CDR3nt: TGTGCCACCAGTGATTTGGCGGGAAGCTTTACCGGGGAGCTGTTTTTT
d_gene: TRBD1; v_gene: TRBV24-1; abundance: few; j_gene: TRBJ2-5; CDR3aa: CATSDLTQGQETQYF; CDR3nt: TGTGCCACCAGTGATCTTACACAGGGGCAAGAGACCCAGTACTTC
d_gene: TRBD2; v_gene: TRBV6-6; abundance: few; j_gene: TRBJ2-3; CDR3aa: CASSYVRLAGTADTQYF; CDR3nt: TGTGCCAGCAGTTACGTCCGACTAGCGGGAACCGCAGATACGCAGTATTTT
d_gene: -; v_gene: TRBV20-1; abundance: few; j_gene: TRBJ2-3; CDR3aa: CSARDRKSTDTQYF; CDR3nt: TGCAGTGCTAGAGACCGCAAGAGCACAGATACGCAGTATTTT
d_gene: TRBD2; v_gene: TRBV24-1; abundance: -; j_gene: TRBJ2-1; CDR3aa: CATSDSGAGGYNEQFF; CDR3nt: TGTGCCACCAGTGATTCGGGAGCGGGAGGCTACAATGAGCAGTTCTTC
d_gene: -; v_gene: TRBV28; abundance: many; j_gene: TRBJ2-5; CDR3aa: CASIKLEETQYF; CDR3nt: TGTGCCAGCATAAAACTAGAGGAGACCCAGTACTTC
d_gene: TRBD2; v_gene: TRBV6-2/TRBV6-3; abundance: few; j_gene: TRBJ2-1; CDR3aa: CASNSLAGGSQFF; CDR3nt: TGTGCCAGCAATTCACTAGCGGGGGGTTCGCAGTTCTTC
d_gene: -; v_gene: TRBV4-2; abundance: few; j_gene: TRBJ2-3; CDR3aa: CASSQDKRGTDTQYF; CDR3nt: TGTGCCAGCAGCCAAGACAAGCGGGGCACAGATACGCAGTATTTT
d_gene: TRBD1; v_gene: TRBV6-2/TRBV6-3; abundance: many; j_gene: TRBJ1-5; CDR3aa: CASRRTGVSGQPQHF; CDR3nt: TGTGCCAGCAGGCGAACAGGGGTATCTGGACAGCCCCAGCATTTT
d_gene: -; v_gene: TRBV7-6; abundance: few; j_gene: TRBJ2-3; CDR3aa: CASSLAAVAVTDTQYF; CDR3nt: TGTGCCAGCAGCTTAGCTGCGGTGGCGGTCACAGATACGCAGTATTTT
d_gene: -; v_gene: TRBV29-1; abundance: many; j_gene: TRBJ2-3; CDR3aa: CSAEGHSTDTQYF; CDR3nt: TGCAGCGCCGAGGGACATTCCACAGATACGCAGTATTTT
d_gene: TRBD1; v_gene: TRBV5-4; abundance: many; j_gene: TRBJ2-5; CDR3aa: CASSLDRGLETQYF; CDR3nt: TGTGCCAGCAGCTTAGACAGGGGGTTGGAGACCCAGTACTTC
d_gene: -; v_gene: TRBV25-1; abundance: many; j_gene: TRBJ1-5; CDR3aa: CASSEFCRGRGNQPQHF; CDR3nt: TGTGCCAGCAGTGAATTCTGCAGGGGCAGAGGCAATCAGCCCCAGCATTTT
d_gene: -; v_gene: TRBV2; abundance: -; j_gene: TRBJ1-5; CDR3aa: CASSPMGGFNQPQHF; CDR3nt: TGTGCCAGCAGTCCTATGGGGGGATTCAATCAGCCCCAGCATTTT
d_gene: -; v_gene: TRBV4-3; abundance: many; j_gene: TRBJ2-3; CDR3aa: CASSQGGGPSTDTQYF; CDR3nt: TGCGCCAGCAGCCAGGGCGGCGGCCCTAGCACAGATACGCAGTATTTT
d_gene: -; v_gene: TRBV11-2; abundance: many; j_gene: TRBJ1-5; CDR3aa: CASSLGGTYSNQPQHF; CDR3nt: TGTGCCAGCAGTCTCGGCGGGACCTATAGCAATCAGCCCCAGCATTTT
d_gene: -; v_gene: TRBV27; abundance: few; j_gene: TRBJ1-3; CDR3aa: CASSLRGADTIYF; CDR3nt: TGTGCCAGCAGTTTAAGAGGAGCTGACACCATATATTTT
d_gene: TRBD1; v_gene: TRBV5-4; abundance: many; j_gene: TRBJ1-2; CDR3aa: CASSPGQDYGYTF; CDR3nt: TGTGCCAGCAGCCCGGGACAGGACTATGGCTACACCTTC